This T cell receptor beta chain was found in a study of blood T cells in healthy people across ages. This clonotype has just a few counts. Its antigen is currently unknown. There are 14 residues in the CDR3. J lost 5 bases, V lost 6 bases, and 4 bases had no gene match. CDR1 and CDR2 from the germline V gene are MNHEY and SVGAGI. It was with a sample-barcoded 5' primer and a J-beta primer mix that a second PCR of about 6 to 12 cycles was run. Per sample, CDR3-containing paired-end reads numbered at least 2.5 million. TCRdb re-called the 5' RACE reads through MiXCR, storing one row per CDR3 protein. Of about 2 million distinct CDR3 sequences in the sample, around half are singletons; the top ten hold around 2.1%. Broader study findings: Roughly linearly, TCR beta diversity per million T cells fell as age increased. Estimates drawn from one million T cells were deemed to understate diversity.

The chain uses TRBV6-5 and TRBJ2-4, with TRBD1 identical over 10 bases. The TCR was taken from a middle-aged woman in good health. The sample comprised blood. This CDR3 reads CASRRQGAENIQYF. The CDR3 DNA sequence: TGTGCCAGCAGACGACAGGGGGCTGAAAACATTCAGTACTTC.